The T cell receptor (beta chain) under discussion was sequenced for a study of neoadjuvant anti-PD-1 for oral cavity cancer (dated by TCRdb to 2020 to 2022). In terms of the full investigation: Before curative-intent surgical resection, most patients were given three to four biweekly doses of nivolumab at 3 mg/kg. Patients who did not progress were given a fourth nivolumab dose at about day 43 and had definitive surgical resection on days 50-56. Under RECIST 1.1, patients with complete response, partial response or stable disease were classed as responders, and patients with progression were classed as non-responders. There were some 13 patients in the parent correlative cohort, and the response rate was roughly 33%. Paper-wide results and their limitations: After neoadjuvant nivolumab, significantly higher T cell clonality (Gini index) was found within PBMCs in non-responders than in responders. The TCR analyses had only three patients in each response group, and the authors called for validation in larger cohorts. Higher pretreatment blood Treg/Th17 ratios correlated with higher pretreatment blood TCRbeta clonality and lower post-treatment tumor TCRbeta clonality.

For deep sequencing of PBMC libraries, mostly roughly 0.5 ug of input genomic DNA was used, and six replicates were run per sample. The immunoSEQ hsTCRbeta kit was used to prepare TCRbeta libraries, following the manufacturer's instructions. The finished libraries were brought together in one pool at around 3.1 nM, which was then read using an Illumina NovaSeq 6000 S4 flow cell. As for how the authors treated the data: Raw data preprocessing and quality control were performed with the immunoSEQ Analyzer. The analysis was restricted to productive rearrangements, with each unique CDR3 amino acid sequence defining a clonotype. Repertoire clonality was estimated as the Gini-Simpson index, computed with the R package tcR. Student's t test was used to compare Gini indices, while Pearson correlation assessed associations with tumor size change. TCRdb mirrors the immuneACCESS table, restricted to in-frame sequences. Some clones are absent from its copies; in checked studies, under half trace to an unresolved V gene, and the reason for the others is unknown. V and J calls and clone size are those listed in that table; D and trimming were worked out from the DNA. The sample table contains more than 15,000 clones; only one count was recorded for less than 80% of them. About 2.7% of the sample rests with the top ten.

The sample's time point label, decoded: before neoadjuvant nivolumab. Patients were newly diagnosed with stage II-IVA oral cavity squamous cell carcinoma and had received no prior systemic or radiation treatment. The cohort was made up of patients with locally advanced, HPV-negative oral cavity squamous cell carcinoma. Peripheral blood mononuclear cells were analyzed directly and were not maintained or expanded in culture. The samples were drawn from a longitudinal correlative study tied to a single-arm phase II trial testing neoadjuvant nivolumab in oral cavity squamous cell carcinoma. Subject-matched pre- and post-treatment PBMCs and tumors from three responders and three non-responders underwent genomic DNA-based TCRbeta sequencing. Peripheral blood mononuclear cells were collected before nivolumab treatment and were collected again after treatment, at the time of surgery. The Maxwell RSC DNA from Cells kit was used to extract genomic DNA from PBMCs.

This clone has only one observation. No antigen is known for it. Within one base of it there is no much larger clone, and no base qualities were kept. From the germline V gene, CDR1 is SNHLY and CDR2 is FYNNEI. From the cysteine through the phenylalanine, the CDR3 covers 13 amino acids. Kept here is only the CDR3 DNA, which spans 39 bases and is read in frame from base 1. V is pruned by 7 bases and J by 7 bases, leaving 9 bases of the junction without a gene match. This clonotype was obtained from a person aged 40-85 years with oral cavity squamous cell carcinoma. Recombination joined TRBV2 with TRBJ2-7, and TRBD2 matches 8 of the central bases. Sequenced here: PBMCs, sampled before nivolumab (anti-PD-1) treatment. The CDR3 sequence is CASTERPGGEQYF. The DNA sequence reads TGTGCCAGCACAGAGAGACCGGGGGGGGAGCAGTACTTC.